One sample yielded the 11 T cell receptor beta chains listed below, sequenced in a study of shared clonotypes between healthy human individuals. Clones were read by immunoSEQ multiplex PCR, and TCRdb kept only the in-frame ones, dropping some. Altogether roughly 1 million clones are present, around 74% being singletons, with the ten largest covering roughly 1.4%. Source material: memory CD4+ T cells sorted from blood. Regarding subset: CD45RA-negative fraction. These receptors all stem from a young man in good health.

The rearrangement uses TRBV5-1 and TRBJ2-7; 10 bases line up with TRBD2. Germline V gives CDR1 SGHRS, CDR2 YFSETQ. This CDR3 contains 14 residues. The trim removed 4 bases at V and 2 bases at J, leaving 3 bases unmatched. This CDR3 reads CASSPLAGPYEQYF. The CDR3 DNA is TGCGCCAGCAGCCCACTAGCGGGGCCCTACGAGCAGTACTTC.

The genes are TRBV5-1 and TRBJ1-6; 9 positions agree with TRBD1. Germline trimming cut 4 bases from V and 6 bases from J; bases unmatched to any gene: 8. CDR3 length: 16 amino acids. The germline CDR1 and CDR2 sequences are SGHRS and YFSETQ. CDR3 DNA sequence: TGCGCCAGCAGCCCAGGGACAGGGTCGATTAATTCACCCCTCCACTTT. It codes for CASSPGTGSINSPLHF.

The V call is TRBV7-2, the J call TRBJ1-2, with a weak D call TRBD1 (6 bases). CDR3 length: 14 residues. The V gene lost 1 base and the J gene lost 7 bases, with 13 bases spanning the gap. CDR1 and CDR2 from the germline V gene are SGHTA and FQGNSA. The CDR3: CASSLDPGDGGYTF. CDR3 in DNA: TGTGCCAGCAGCTTAGATCCAGGGGATGGTGGCTACACCTTC.

The gene calls are TRBV2 and TRBJ2-2; 9 bases agree with TRBD1. Per the germline V gene, CDR1 is SNHLY and CDR2 is FYNNEI. The CDR3 length is 13 residues. V trimming: 5 bases; J trimming: 6 bases; junction bases outside the gene matches: 1. Here the CDR3 reads CASSRQGAGELFF. The CDR3 nucleotides read TGTGCCAGCAGTCGACAGGGGGCCGGGGAGCTGTTTTTT.

Remarks on this clone: Other DNA sequences within the sample encode an identical CDR3. The CDR3 is CASSSGTGATYEQYF. The CDR3 nucleotides read TGTGCCAGCAGCTCGGGCACCGGGGCGACCTACGAGCAGTACTTC. V and J are TRBV5-5 and TRBJ2-7; D could derive from TRBD1 or TRBD2 (5 bases each). The CDR3 length is 15 residues. Germline CDR1 and CDR2: SGHKS and YYEKEE (reference sequence). Trimming took off 3 bases at V and 2 bases at J, with 15 bases between the two ends.

V and J are TRBV5-5 and TRBJ1-2; 7 positions agree with TRBD1. The CDR3 loop spans 15 amino acids. The V and J ends lost 0 bases and 8 bases, in that order; junction bases with no gene match: 10. The germline V gene has CDR1 SGHKS and CDR2 YYEKEE (reference sequence). The CDR3 here is CASSLEGQPTRGYTF. CDR3 sequence (DNA): TGTGCCAGCAGCTTGGAGGGACAGCCAACCCGGGGCTACACCTTC.

This rearrangement joins TRBV19 to TRBJ2-3; TRBD1 might be the D (5 bases). Germline CDR1 LNHDA, CDR2 SQIVND (reference sequence). The V end lost 4 bases, the J end lost 3 bases, and 8 bases lay between the germline ends. The CDR3 has 13 amino acids. The CDR3: CASSRGLTDTQYF. The DNA of the CDR3 is TGTGCCAGTAGTAGGGGCCTGACAGATACGCAGTATTTT. Together with reference TRBV19 and TRBJ2-3, the CDR3 gives the full variable domain: DGGITQSPKYLFRKEGQNVTLSCEQNLNHDAMYWYRQDPGQGLRLIYYSQIVNDFQKGDIAEGYSVSREKKESFPLTVTSAQKNPTAFYLCASSRGLTDTQYFGPGTRLTVL.

The chain recombines TRBV5-4 with TRBJ2-3; D not resolved. Germline CDR1 and CDR2: SGHNT and YYREEE (reference sequence). This CDR3 is built from 13 residues. The V end was cut by 6 bases, the J end by 4 bases, with 12 bases between. The chain's CDR3 is CASTIPGSDTQYF. The CDR3 DNA sequence: TGTGCCAGCACCATACCAGGCTCAGATACGCAGTATTTT.

The genes are TRBV2 and TRBJ1-4; TRBD1 is a possible D gene (5 bases). The CDR3 contains 15 residues. V lost 1 base and J lost 8, with 14 bases in between. Germline V CDR1 and CDR2: SNHLY, FYNNEI. CDR3 amino acids: CASSEERTTGEKLFF. Written as DNA, the CDR3 is TGTGCCAGCAGTGAAGAGAGGACAACTGGGGAAAAACTGTTTTTT.

This clone was counted only a few times. The chain has TRBV7-6 and TRBJ2-5; D uncertain. CDR3 length: 12 amino acids. V was clipped by 2 bases and J by 10 bases, with 11 bases between them. Germline CDR1 SGHVS, CDR2 FNYEAQ. The CDR3 is CASSLLEKVQYF. The CDR3 region has the DNA TGTGCCAGCAGCTTACTAGAGAAGGTCCAGTACTTC.

J is TRBJ2-7 and V is TRBV11-3, with 7 bases that match TRBD1. The CDR3 is made up of 15 amino acids. Germline V lookup: CDR1 SGHNT, CDR2 YENEEA. V shed 5 bases and J 7 bases; nucleotides not matched to a gene: 14. The CDR3 is CASSPGQDLGGEQYF. The CDR3 coding sequence is TGTGCCAGCAGCCCAGGACAGGACCTTGGTGGGGAGCAGTACTTC. Looking up the rest from reference TRBV11-3 and TRBJ2-7 gives the full variable domain: EAGVVQSPRYKIIEKKQPVAFWCNPISGHNTLYWYLQNLGQGPELLIRYENEEAVDDSQLPKDRFSAERLKGVDSTLKIQPAELGDSAVYLCASSPGQDLGGEQYFGPGTRLTVT.